The sequence of this TCR beta chain was determined in a study of blood T cell repertoires in COVID-19 (dated by TCRdb to the early 2020s). Turning to the overall study: Samples covering the acute and convalescent phases of COVID-19 were provided by collaborators in the United States, Italy and Spain. The prospective study material was composed of cDNA or gDNA derived from T cells, B-cell-depleted T cells, or PBMCs. Deeply sampled blood TCRbeta repertoires from subjects exposed to, actively infected with, or recovered from COVID-19 were included in the dataset. The repertoires were released in a freely available public database intended as a resource for research on the immune response to SARS-CoV-2. The samples were drawn from two sources: the first 160 participants of the ongoing ImmuneRACE study, and about 1,300 subjects contributed by 6 global collaborators. A de-identified subject ID, COVID-19 status, age in years and sex were almost always included in the sample metadata. HLA class I and class II types, where available, came from metadata supplied by the sample provider rather than from assay-based typing.

Including cysteine and phenylalanine, the CDR3 has 16 amino acids. This entry keeps only the CDR3 DNA: 48 bases, framed from base 1. V has 4 bases trimmed and J has 2 bases trimmed; junction bases matching no gene number 5. For CDR1 and CDR2, the germline V gene lists SGHRS and YFSETQ. The immunoSEQ Assay, a bias-controlled multiplex PCR, was used to amplify TCRbeta CDR3 regions from genomic DNA. Concerning the study's data processing: The number of nucleated cells in each sample was estimated by amplification of reference gene primers within the assay. To quantify the absolute abundance of each unique TCRbeta CDR3 rearrangement, sequence reads were collapsed and filtered. For each sample, productive Simpson clonality was calculated as the square root of Simpson's diversity index across productive rearrangements. This is the immuneACCESS table as TCRdb keeps it, with only in-frame sequences that have V and J called. A part of the clones is gone; compared with another copy, unresolved V genes explain less than half, and the rest is unexplained. The V and J calls and clone size are taken from that table; D and trimming were inferred from the DNA. Across this sample there are over 300,000 clones, with around 87% seen only once. More than 0.9% of the sample is in the top ten clones.

In the prospective study, participants were about 18 to 100 years old, resided in about two dozen geographic areas of the United States, and were enrolled through a virtual design. Cohort assignment in the prospective study relied on participant-reported clinical history from a screening survey and a study questionnaire. In the prospective study, mobile phlebotomists collected whole blood, serum and a nasopharyngeal or oropharyngeal swab from each participant. Additional blood draws and questionnaires over an approximately two-month period could optionally be provided by prospective study participants. Blood samples from the prospective study were shipped frozen or at room temperature prior to DNA extraction. As for this clone: Its target antigen remains unknown. It has no much larger one-base neighbor in the sample; base qualities were not kept.

Points the paper makes about the study in general: How much clinical and demographic metadata was included differed by source and by participant, and the metadata was provided uncurated.

This receptor was taken from a woman aged 30 to 39 with acute COVID-19. The rearranged segments are TRBV5-1 and TRBJ2-3, and 12 bases in between align with TRBD2. Material for sequencing was PBMCs or T cells enriched from blood (not recorded which). The bases are TGCGCCAGCAGCGTCGGGACTAGCGGGCACACAGATACGCAGTATTTT. This is translated as CASSVGTSGHTDTQYF. With all but the CDR3 taken from the reference TRBV5-1 and TRBJ2-3 genes, the full variable domain is: KAGVTQTPRYLIKTRGQQVTLSCSPISGHRSVSWYQQTPGQGLQFLFEYFSETQRNKGNFPGRFSGRQFSNSRSEMNVSTLELGDSALYLCASSVGTSGHTDTQYFGPGTRLTVL.